The 32 T cell receptor beta chains reported below all come from one sample, sequenced in a study of blood T cell repertoires in COVID-19. TCRdb's table, derived via immunoSEQ multiplex PCR, lists solely in-frame clones and lacks some. The sample contains roughly 250,000 clones, 90% to 95% of which appear only once. Sequenced input: PBMCs or T cells enriched from blood (not recorded which). The source is a woman in her late teens or twenties who had recovered from COVID-19.

J is TRBJ1-2 and V is TRBV7-2; 12 bases match TRBD1. Germline assignment: CDR1 SGHTA and CDR2 FQGNSA. V dropped 4 bases and J dropped 3; count of bases not matched to a gene: 9. CDR3 size: 17 residues. This chain's CDR3 is CASSSSRDRGLYYGYTF. Here the CDR3 DNA reads TGTGCCAGCAGCTCATCCCGGGACAGGGGGCTTTACTATGGCTACACCTTC.

The V gene is TRBV20-1, the J gene TRBJ1-1, with no clear D. Looked up from germline, CDR1 is DFQATT and CDR2 is SNEGSKA (reference sequence). V lost 3 bases and J lost 7, with 15 bases in between. The CDR3 is 13 residues long. The CDR3 coding sequence is TGCAGTGCTAGTCCCAAAATTGGCGGTGAAGCTTTCTTT. Translated, it gives CSASPKIGGEAFF.

The rearrangement uses TRBV5-6 and TRBJ1-1; D remains ambiguous. The germline CDR1 and CDR2 sequences are SGHDT and YYEEEE. Trimming took off 1 base at V and 7 bases at J, with 8 bases between the two ends. CDR3 length: 12 residues. Here the CDR3 reads CASSLSGIEAFF. The CDR3 coding sequence is TGTGCCAGCAGCTTGTCCGGTATTGAAGCTTTCTTT.

V gene TRBV5-1 combines with J gene TRBJ1-2; possibly TRBD1 for D (5 bases). V was cut by 0 bases and J by 6 bases, with 9 bases left in between. CDR1 SGHRS and CDR2 YFSETQ come from the germline V gene. CDR3 size: 13 residues. The CDR3 DNA is TGCGCCAGCAGCTTGGAGGGGCCAGATGGCTACACCTTC. Residues: CASSLEGPDGYTF.

The chain combines TRBV3-1 (or the pseudogene TRBV3-2) with TRBJ2-1; 10 bases map to TRBD2. The CDR3 sequence is 19 residues long. Unmatched junction bases numbered 12, after V lost 4 bases and J lost 0 bases. Germline CDR1 is LGHDT and CDR2 is YNNKEL (reference sequence). The CDR3 region is CASSPTYSGRRRSYNEQFF. The CDR3 coding sequence is TGTGCCAGCAGCCCTACCTATAGCGGGAGGAGACGCTCCTACAATGAGCAGTTCTTC.

The rearrangement joins TRBV6-5 to TRBJ2-7; a possible D gene is TRBD1 (6 bases). CDR1 is MNHEY, CDR2 SVGAGI, per germline. CDR3 length equals 14 residues. With 7 bases removed from V and 0 bases from J, the gap between germline ends came to 13 bases. The CDR3 reads CASTPMGASYEQYF. The CDR3, as DNA: TGTGCCAGCACCCCCATGGGGGCCTCCTACGAGCAGTACTTC.

J is TRBJ1-2 and V is TRBV2, with TRBD1 matching 7 bases. Germline-derived CDR1 and CDR2 are SNHLY and FYNNEI. The CDR3 has 13 amino acids. With 3 bases clipped from V and 3 bases from J, the junction kept 1 base outside the gene matches. For the CDR3, the DNA is TGTGCCAGCAGTGACGGGACAGACTATGGCTACACCTTC. It codes for CASSDGTDYGYTF. The entire variable domain, with the rest obtained from reference TRBV2 and TRBJ1-2, is as follows: EPEVTQTPSHQVTQMGQEVILRCVPISNHLYFYWYRQILGQKVEFLVSFYNNEISEKSEIFDDQFSVERPDGSNFTLKIRSTKLEDSAMYFCASSDGTDYGYTFGSGTRLTVV.

This chain connects TRBV9 to TRBJ2-1; D not certain. Germline V gene data show CDR1 as SGDLS and CDR2 as YYNGEE. V lost 0 bases to trimming and J lost 3 bases, with 4 bases between them. The length of the CDR3 is 13 residues. CDR3 coding DNA: TGTGCCAGCAGCGTAGGCGTCTACAATGAGCAGTTCTTC. It translates to CASSVGVYNEQFF.

The chain employs TRBV18 and TRBJ1-1; unclear D gene. The V end lost 3 bases, the J end lost 1 base, and 15 bases lay between the germline ends. CDR3 length equals 16 residues. Per the germline V gene, CDR1 is KGHSH and CDR2 is LQKENI. CDR3: CASSPRKLRGNTEAFF. CDR3 sequence (DNA): TGTGCCAGCTCACCGAGGAAACTCCGGGGGAACACTGAAGCTTTCTTT.

The chain uses TRBV4-3 and TRBJ1-4, with 10 bases matching TRBD1. V lost 4 bases and J lost 6; bases outside the gene matches: 11. Germline V lookup: CDR1 LGHNA, CDR2 YSLEER. CDR3 length equals 17 residues. CDR3 region: CASSPKPTGQGYEKLFF. The CDR3 coding sequence is TGCGCCAGCAGCCCGAAACCAACGGGACAGGGGTATGAAAAACTGTTTTTT.

The V and J genes are TRBV4-1 and TRBJ1-1; 7 nucleotides line up with TRBD1. Trimming cost V 2 bases and J 8 bases; bases outside gene matches: 14. Germline V gene data show CDR1 as MGHRA and CDR2 as YSYEKL. The CDR3 loop spans 16 amino acids. CDR3 coding DNA: TGCGCCAGCAGCCAACGTCTCCGGGACAGTCATAGAGAAGCTTTCTTT. Protein: CASSQRLRDSHREAFF.

The chain joins TRBV5-4 to TRBJ1-1, with D uncertain. This CDR3 is 13 amino acids long. Deletions cut 5 bases from V and 5 bases from J, with 13 bases between. Germline CDR1 is SGHNT and CDR2 is YYREEE (reference sequence). CDR3 nucleotide sequence: TGTGCCAGCAGGGACTCCCTCGGGACTGAAGCTTTCTTT. This gives the protein CASRDSLGTEAFF. The full variable domain, in which reference TRBV5-4 and TRBJ1-1 provide the parts outside the CDR3, is ETGVTQSPTHLIKTRGQQVTLRCSSQSGHNTVSWYQQALGQGPQFIFQYYREEENGRGNFPPRFSGLQFPNYSSELNVNALELDDSALYLCASRDSLGTEAFFGQGTRLTVV.

The CDR3 DNA reads TGTGCCTCATCAGGGGGTAACACTGAAGCTTTCTTT. Translated: CASSGGNTEAFF. This rearrangement joins TRBV10-3 to TRBJ1-1; 7 bases align to TRBD1. The length of the CDR3 is 12 residues. Trimming cost V 11 bases and J 2 bases; bases outside gene matches: 5. Germline V gives CDR1 ENHRY, CDR2 SYGVKD.

This chain connects TRBV5-4 to TRBJ1-2; D may be TRBD1 (5 bases). The CDR3 extends over 12 amino acids. V dropped 4 bases and J dropped 6 bases, with 10 bases sitting between them. Germline assignment: CDR1 SGHNT and CDR2 YYREEE (reference sequence). CDR3 protein: CASSLGGDGYTF. DNA of the CDR3: TGTGCCAGCAGCCTGGGGGGGGATGGCTACACCTTC.

The gene calls are TRBV12-3 or TRBV12-4 and TRBJ1-5; TRBD1 might be the D (5 bases). This CDR3 has 13 residues. The V end was cut by 5 bases, the J end by 7 bases, with 12 bases between. In nucleotides, the CDR3 is TGTGCCAGCAGTCCGGGGAGGGGACAGCCCCAGCATTTT. Protein product: CASSPGRGQPQHF.

This sequence joins TRBV6-1 and TRBJ1-3; no definite D call. V lost 2 bases and J lost 0, with 8 bases in between. Germline V gene data show CDR1 as MNHNS and CDR2 as SASEGT. CDR3 length equals 15 residues. Written as DNA, the CDR3 is TGTGCCAGCAGTGAAATGAGTAGCTCTGGAAACACCATATATTTT. Translation gives CASSEMSSSGNTIYF.

The chain employs TRBV24-1 and TRBJ2-1; 8 nucleotides line up with TRBD1. The CDR3 runs to 14 residues. Germline-derived CDR1 and CDR2 are KGHDR and SFDVKD. V lost 7 bases, J lost 7 bases, and 8 bases stayed unmatched. The CDR3 here is CATRGTGGANEQFF. CDR3 sequence (DNA): TGTGCCACCAGGGGGACAGGTGGTGCGAATGAGCAGTTCTTC.

The V gene is TRBV6-5, the J gene TRBJ1-2; 8 positions match TRBD1. The germline V gene has CDR1 MNHEY and CDR2 SVGAGI. With V trimmed by 10 bases and J by 3 bases, 4 bases remained unmatched. The CDR3 consists of 12 residues. The DNA for the CDR3 is TGTGCCACCCTGGACAGGGACTATGGCTACACCTTC. Amino acid sequence: CATLDRDYGYTF.

This clone has a single count. The J gene is TRBJ1-1, the V gene TRBV4-3, with unresolved D. Germline CDR1 is LGHNA and CDR2 is YSLEER. With 4 bases removed from V and 2 bases from J, the gap between germline ends came to 11 bases. CDR3 length: 14 residues. In DNA, the CDR3 is TGCGCCAGCAGCCCCTCCCCAACTAACACTGAAGCTTTCTTT. Amino acid sequence: CASSPSPTNTEAFF.

The V and J genes are TRBV5-1 and TRBJ1-1; the match to TRBD1 covers 9 bases. V lost 5 bases to trimming and J lost 6 bases; unmatched junction nucleotides: 14. CDR3 length: 16 amino acids. Germline CDR1 SGHRS, CDR2 YFSETQ. CDR3 bases: TGCGCCAGCAGATACCCTAGAGGGACAGGGAAACCTGAAGCTTTCTTT. It specifies CASRYPRGTGKPEAFF.

This sequence joins TRBV2 and TRBJ2-7; D unclear. Germline-derived CDR1 and CDR2 are SNHLY and FYNNEI. The CDR3 is made up of 12 amino acids. V was cut by 6 bases and J by 5 bases, with 11 bases left in between. The DNA for the CDR3 is TGTGCCAGCAGAGAACAGACACACGAGCAGTACTTC. It codes for CASREQTHEQYF. The whole variable domain, filled in from reference TRBV2 and TRBJ2-7, reads EPEVTQTPSHQVTQMGQEVILRCVPISNHLYFYWYRQILGQKVEFLVSFYNNEISEKSEIFDDQFSVERPDGSNFTLKIRSTKLEDSAMYFCASREQTHEQYFGPGTRLTVT.

The rearrangement uses TRBV11-3 and TRBJ2-2; weak D call: TRBD2 (6 bases). Germline V gene data show CDR1 as SGHNT and CDR2 as YENEEA. V was pared by 0 bases and J by 5 bases, with 13 bases between. The CDR3 is made up of 16 amino acids. CDR3 sequence: CASSLELAVQTGELFF. The DNA for the CDR3 is TGTGCCAGCAGCTTAGAACTAGCAGTTCAGACCGGGGAGCTGTTTTTT.

V is TRBV4-1 and J is TRBJ1-2, with 9 bases lining up with TRBD1. Germline V gene sequence: CDR1 MGHRA, CDR2 YSYEKL. Trimming at V came to 0 bases and at J to 2 bases, leaving 10 bases not matched to a gene. The CDR3 extends over 18 amino acids. The CDR3 protein is CASSQEGRGTGRNYGYTF. The CDR3 DNA is TGCGCCAGCAGCCAAGAAGGTCGCGGGACAGGGAGGAACTATGGCTACACCTTC.

The V call is TRBV10-3, the J call TRBJ2-7; unclear D gene. Germline V gene lookup returns CDR1 ENHRY and CDR2 SYGVKD. The CDR3 has 13 amino acids. Trimming took 3 bases from V and 0 from J, leaving 6 bases between them. The CDR3 region is CAISDGDSYEQYF. In nucleotides, the CDR3 is TGTGCCATCAGTGACGGAGACTCCTACGAGCAGTACTTC.

This chain connects TRBV6-5 to TRBJ2-7, with TRBD2 matching 7 bases. CDR3 length equals 13 residues. With V trimmed by 2 bases and J by 4 bases, 2 bases remained unmatched. Per the germline V gene, CDR1 is MNHEY and CDR2 is SVGAGI. CDR3 sequence: CASSYVAGYEQYF. DNA for the CDR3: TGTGCCAGCAGTTACGTAGCGGGTTACGAGCAGTACTTC.

The chain uses TRBV28 and TRBJ2-5, with 11 bases aligning to TRBD1. Germline V gene sequence: CDR1 MDHEN, CDR2 SYDVKM. The CDR3 is 16 residues long. The ends lost 6 bases at V and 4 bases at J; junction bases unmatched: 10. CDR3 protein: CASSTPGTGGRETQYF. CDR3 bases: TGTGCCAGCAGCACCCCCGGGACAGGGGGAAGAGAGACCCAGTACTTC.

V is TRBV25-1 and J is TRBJ2-7; TRBD2 matches at 7 bases. This CDR3 contains 14 residues. Germline V gives CDR1 MGHDK, CDR2 SYGVNS. The V and J ends lost 6 bases and 6 bases, in that order; junction bases with no gene match: 11. The CDR3 loop reads CASRRESHPAEQYF. The CDR3 DNA reads TGTGCCAGCAGGCGGGAGTCCCACCCGGCCGAGCAGTACTTC.

The chain combines TRBV7-2 with TRBJ2-3; 7 positions agree with TRBD2. CDR1 is SGHTA and CDR2 is FQGNSA in the germline V gene. This CDR3 region has 14 residues. After removal of 1 base from V and 4 bases from J, the junction contained 2 bases not matched to a gene. CDR3 sequence reads: CASSLGLASDTQYF. The CDR3 nucleotides read TGTGCCAGCAGCTTAGGACTAGCTTCAGATACGCAGTATTTT.

The rearrangement links TRBV29-1 to TRBJ2-5, with a weak D call TRBD2 (5 bases). CDR3 length: 13 amino acids. Trimming stripped 6 bases from V and 5 bases from J, with 16 bases between. The germline V gene has CDR1 SQVTM and CDR2 ANQGSEA. Here the CDR3 reads CSVDLSRSETQYF. As DNA, the CDR3 is TGCAGCGTGGACTTGTCGCGCTCGGAGACCCAGTACTTC.

The J gene is TRBJ2-7, the V gene TRBV10-3; possible D gene TRBD1, 7 bases. This CDR3 contains 15 residues. V lost 6 bases and J 0 bases, leaving 15 bases between the germline ends. The V gene's germline CDR1 is ENHRY and CDR2 SYGVKD. The CDR3 DNA follows: TGTGCCATCAGGGCATCAGGGGGGAGCTCCTACGAGCAGTACTTC. This translates into CAIRASGGSSYEQYF.

The chain employs TRBV6-4 and TRBJ2-1; 7 bases agree with TRBD2. Germline assignment: CDR1 MRHNA and CDR2 SNTAGT. Trimming removed 5 bases from V and 4 bases from J; junction bases left unmatched: 8. This CDR3 spans 15 amino acids. The CDR3 loop is CASSSVPGGYNEQFF. The CDR3 DNA reads TGTGCCAGCAGTTCTGTTCCCGGGGGGTACAATGAGCAGTTCTTC.

The V and J genes are TRBV4-1 and TRBJ2-7; the match to TRBD1 covers 7 bases. Per germline, CDR1 MGHRA and CDR2 YSYEKL. J lost 3 bases, V lost 3 bases, and 8 bases had no gene match. This CDR3 is 15 amino acids long. The CDR3 nucleotides read TGCGCCAGCAGCCAGGCGACAGGGTCTCTCTACGAGCAGTACTTC. Translation gives CASSQATGSLYEQYF.